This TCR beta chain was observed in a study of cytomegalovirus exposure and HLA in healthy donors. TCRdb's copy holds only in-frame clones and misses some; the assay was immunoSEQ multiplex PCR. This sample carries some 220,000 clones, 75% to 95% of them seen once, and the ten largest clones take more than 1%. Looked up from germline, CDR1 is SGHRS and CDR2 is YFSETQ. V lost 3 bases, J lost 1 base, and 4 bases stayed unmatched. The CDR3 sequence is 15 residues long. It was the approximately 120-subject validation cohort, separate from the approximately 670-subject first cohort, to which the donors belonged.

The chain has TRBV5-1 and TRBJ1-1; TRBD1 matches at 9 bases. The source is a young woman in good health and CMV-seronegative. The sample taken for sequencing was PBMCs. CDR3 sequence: CASSWGTGPNTEAFF. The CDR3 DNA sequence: TGCGCCAGCAGCTGGGGGACAGGGCCGAACACTGAAGCTTTCTTT.